Included here is one T cell receptor (beta chain) sequence, with context. This sample is part of a study of T cells in narcolepsy. Libraries were prepared by immunoSEQ multiplex PCR; TCRdb keeps only in-frame clonotypes and omits some of them. This table has approximately 25,000 clones, approximately 89% appearing once. Sequencing was done on a sample of CD45RA- memory CD4+ T cells from PBMCs. This sequence was found in a human donor with narcolepsy.

The CDR3 reads CAISRLALPDTQYF. The CDR3 DNA reads as TGTGCCATCAGTCGACTAGCACTCCCAGATACGCAGTATTTT. The gene calls are TRBV10-3 and TRBJ2-3; the match to TRBD2 covers 7 bases. The V and J ends lost 5 bases and 4 bases, in that order; junction bases with no gene match: 6. CDR1 and CDR2 (germline): ENHRY, SYGVKD. The length of the CDR3 is 14 residues.